The 13 T cell receptor beta chains below come from one sample, sequenced in a study of T cells in Graves' hyperthyroidism and ophthalmopathy. Amplification of TCR beta CDR3 regions was performed using RNA transcripts as template. Researchers ran a first-round RT-PCR on the TCR CDR3 using the HTBI primer set. MiXCR, run by TCRdb on the multiplex PCR reads, gives a single entry per CDR3 protein. The sample records some 530,000 distinct CDR3 sequences, about 20% being singletons. Specimen: blood. The source of these receptors is an older woman with Graves' ophthalmopathy.

CDR3 sequence: CASTQGHYSNQPQHF. CDR3 coding DNA: TGTGCCAGCACTCAGGGACACTATAGCAATCAGCCCCAGCATTTT. The rearrangement links TRBV6-1 to TRBJ1-5; possible D gene TRBD1, 6 bases. CDR3 size: 15 residues. V shed 7 bases and J shed 0 bases, with 13 bases lying between them. Germline CDR1 is MNHNS and CDR2 is SASEGT.

This clonotype was seen many times. J is TRBJ1-1 and V is TRBV28; 8 bases are shared with TRBD1. This CDR3 contains 11 residues. Trimming took 6 bases from V and 9 from J; bases not matched to a gene: 3. Germline assignment: CDR1 MDHEN and CDR2 SYDVKM. The CDR3 DNA reads as TGTGCCAGCAGACGGACAGGGAAAGCTTTCTTT. Translating it yields CASRRTGKAFF.

This clonotype was observed a handful of times. The gene calls are TRBV6-1 and TRBJ2-1; TRBD1 aligns across 8 bases. Germline CDR1 reads MNHNS; CDR2 reads SASEGT. CDR3 size: 14 residues. The junction had 10 bases not matched to a gene; V was cut back by 6 bases and J by 9 bases. CDR3 in amino acids: CASSARTGTTEQFF. CDR3 nucleotides: TGTGCCAGCAGCGCCCGGACAGGGACCACTGAGCAGTTCTTC.

This chain links TRBV6-2 or TRBV6-3 with TRBJ2-7; no clear D. The V and J ends lost 6 bases and 2 bases respectively, with 14 bases between them. This CDR3 contains 14 residues. Germline V gene data show CDR1 as MNHEY and CDR2 as SVGEGT. CDR3 sequence: CASRPDKPAYEQYF. The CDR3 DNA sequence: TGTGCCAGCAGACCCGACAAGCCCGCCTACGAGCAGTACTTC.

This clonotype was counted many times. V and J are TRBV12-3 or TRBV12-4 and TRBJ2-1; 7 bases are a match to TRBD2. This CDR3 comprises 15 residues. Losses at the gene ends were 10 bases for V and 6 bases for J; bases not matched to a gene: 15. CDR3 in DNA: TGTGCCACCTCAACGGGAGGTTTCGTAGGCAATGAGCAGTTCTTC. Its translation is CATSTGGFVGNEQFF.

The rearrangement links TRBV13 to TRBJ2-7; no reliable D call. CDR3 size: 14 residues. V dropped 3 bases and J dropped 0 bases, with 9 bases sitting between them. CDR1 PRHDT and CDR2 FYEKMQ come from the germline V gene (reference sequence). The CDR3, as DNA: TGTGCCAGCAGCTTGGATAGACCCTCCTACGAGCAGTACTTC. This codes for CASSLDRPSYEQYF.

This chain joins TRBV20-1 and TRBJ2-2; unclear D gene. With 1 base removed from V and 2 bases from J, the gap between germline ends came to 11 bases. In germline, CDR1 is DFQATT, CDR2 SNEGSKA (reference sequence). The length of the CDR3 is 15 residues. The CDR3 DNA is TGCAGTGCTAGAGTAAGGCAGATCAACACCGGGGAGCTGTTTTTT. Translating gives CSARVRQINTGELFF.

The chain links TRBV4-1 to TRBJ2-3; D is undetermined. Germline CDR1 reads MGHRA; CDR2 reads YSYEKL. Trimming removed 1 base at V and 6 bases at J, with 14 bases between. The CDR3 is 15 amino acids. CDR3 in amino acids: CASSQARRGSDTQYF. The CDR3 nucleotides read TGCGCCAGCAGCCAAGCCCGCCGTGGGTCGGATACGCAGTATTTT.

The rearrangement uses TRBV11-2 and TRBJ2-7, with D possibly TRBD1 on 6 matching bases. Germline loops: CDR1 SGHAT, CDR2 FQNNGV. This CDR3 region has 16 residues. Trimming stripped 3 bases from V and 0 bases from J, with 15 bases between. The CDR3 loop is CASSFFAGGSSYEQYF. Written as DNA, the CDR3 is TGTGCCAGCAGCTTTTTCGCTGGGGGCAGCTCCTACGAGCAGTACTTC.

The sample holds many counts of this clonotype. The chain uses TRBV20-1 and TRBJ2-3; TRBD2 might be the D (5 bases). CDR1 and CDR2 from the germline V gene are DFQATT and SNEGSKA (reference sequence). The CDR3 is 11 residues long. With 1 base removed from V and 6 bases from J, the gap between germline ends came to 5 bases. In DNA, the CDR3 is TGCAGTGCTAGAGGGAGGGATACGCAGTATTTT. It is translated as CSARGRDTQYF.

The chain links TRBV30 to TRBJ1-1; TRBD1 might be the D (5 bases). The V gene's germline CDR1 is GTSNPN and CDR2 SVGIG (reference sequence). The CDR3 has 13 amino acids. V was pared by 8 bases and J by 0 bases, with 13 bases between. CDR3 DNA: TGTGCCCAGACGACAGCTTTGAACACTGAAGCTTTCTTT. Protein: CAQTTALNTEAFF.

Worth noting for this clonotype: A much larger clone lies a single base off, so this may be a read error. Here the CDR3 omits its conserved ending phenylalanine or tryptophan, so a read error is the likely source. The chain carries TRBV28 and TRBJ1-1; D ambiguous. V dropped 3 bases and J dropped 1 base, with 9 bases sitting between them. From germline, CDR1 is MDHEN and CDR2 SYDVKM. There are 14 residues in the CDR3. The CDR3 nucleotides read TGTGCCAGCAGTTTCAGGCACTCGAACACTGAAGCTTTCTCT. Amino acids: CASSFRHSNTEAFS.

The V gene is TRBV30, the J gene TRBJ1-6; D perhaps matches TRBD1 (6 bases). V was cut by 3 bases and J by 5 bases, with 14 bases left in between. The CDR3 covers 15 residues. CDR1 and CDR2 from the germline V gene are GTSNPN and SVGIG (reference sequence). The CDR3 DNA follows: TGTGCCTGGAGCCGCGGGACATTCAATAATTCACCCCTCCACTTT. This encodes CAWSRGTFNNSPLHF.